The 24 T cell receptor beta chains in this list originate from one sample, sequenced in a study of blood T cell repertoires in COVID-19. Only in-frame clones appear in the TCRdb table, and some are missing; sequencing was by immunoSEQ multiplex PCR. This table has around 270,000 clones, around nine tenths appearing once. The sequenced material came from peripheral blood. The receptors derive from a man aged 35-49 years who had recovered from COVID-19.

The chain links TRBV10-2 to TRBJ2-5; 9 bases are a match to TRBD2. Germline CDR1 reads WSHSY; CDR2 reads SAAADI. Trimming at V came to 6 bases and at J to 0 bases, leaving 11 bases not matched to a gene. This CDR3 spans 17 amino acids. The CDR3 coding sequence is TGCGCCAGCAGCCAAGGACTAGCGAGGGTCCACCAAGAGACCCAGTACTTC. Encoded protein: CASSQGLARVHQETQYF.

This chain connects TRBV6-2 or TRBV6-3 to TRBJ2-1; D gene unclear. The CDR3 is made up of 13 amino acids. CDR1 is MNHEY and CDR2 is SVGEGT in the germline V gene. V lost 5 bases and J 7 bases, leaving 12 bases between the germline ends. CDR3 in DNA: TGTGCCAGCAGTCCCGATCCCAGGAATGAGCAGTTCTTC. Its translation is CASSPDPRNEQFF.

In this sample, this clone turned up once. The CDR3 nucleotides read TGTGCCAGCAGCGTAGGCGGCAGGGGGCCTGACGAGCAGTACTTC. It encodes CASSVGGRGPDEQYF. This sequence joins TRBV9 and TRBJ2-7, with TRBD1 identical over 8 bases. Losses at the gene ends were 0 bases for V and 5 bases for J; bases not matched to a gene: 7. This CDR3 comprises 15 residues. The V gene's germline CDR1 is SGDLS and CDR2 YYNGEE.

The chain links TRBV10-2 to TRBJ2-7; TRBD1 aligns across 10 bases. V lost 2 bases to trimming and J lost 5 bases; unmatched junction nucleotides: 9. The CDR3 is 16 residues long. Germline CDR1 reads WSHSY; CDR2 reads SAAADI. The DNA for the CDR3 is TGCGCCAGCAGTGAGCCCGGGACAGGGGTAGGGAACGAGCAGTACTTC. Translated, it gives CASSEPGTGVGNEQYF.

The chain has TRBV5-1 and TRBJ1-1, with 7 bases lining up with TRBD1. Germline-derived CDR1 and CDR2 are SGHRS and YFSETQ. V was pared by 2 bases and J by 4 bases, with 8 bases of the junction left unmatched. CDR3 length equals 15 residues. This chain's CDR3 is CASSFPGRGATEAFF. The CDR3 DNA reads TGCGCCAGCAGCTTCCCGGGCAGGGGGGCCACTGAAGCTTTCTTT.

The chain combines TRBV10-1 with TRBJ2-7; 7 positions match TRBD2. J was trimmed by 0 bases and V by 1 base; bases with no gene match: 3. Per germline, CDR1 WNHNN and CDR2 SYGVQD (reference sequence). This CDR3 has 15 residues. The chain's CDR3 is CASSEYRGSSYEQYF. For the CDR3, the DNA is TGCGCCAGCAGTGAGTATCGCGGGAGCTCCTACGAGCAGTACTTC.

V and J are TRBV3-1 (or the pseudogene TRBV3-2) and TRBJ2-5, with D possibly TRBD1 on 6 matching bases. V was pared by 4 bases and J by 5 bases, with 14 bases between. The CDR3 sequence is 14 residues long. Germline V gene data show CDR1 as LGHDT and CDR2 as YNNKEL (reference sequence). The CDR3 here is CASSLSRGYETQYF. The CDR3, as DNA: TGTGCCAGCAGCCTTTCCAGGGGCTATGAGACCCAGTACTTC.

The V gene is TRBV5-4, the J gene TRBJ1-2; a possible D gene is TRBD1 (5 bases). This CDR3 is 14 amino acids long. V was clipped by 6 bases and J by 8 bases, with 20 bases between them. Per the germline V gene, CDR1 is SGHNT and CDR2 is YYREEE (reference sequence). In DNA form, the CDR3 reads TGTGCCAGCACCCCCTCCGGTAGGGGAGGGGGCTACACCTTC. The encoded protein is CASTPSGRGGGYTF.

The rearrangement uses TRBV7-8 and TRBJ2-2; 11 bases are shared with TRBD2. CDR3 length equals 15 residues. Germline lookup yields CDR1 SGHVS and CDR2 FQNEAQ. The V and J ends lost 5 bases and 5 bases, in that order; junction bases with no gene match: 4. The CDR3 DNA reads TGTGCCAGCAGCCAACTAGCGGGAGATACCGGGGAGCTGTTTTTT. It yields the protein CASSQLAGDTGELFF. Looking up the rest from reference TRBV7-8 and TRBJ2-2 gives the full variable domain: GAGVSQSPRYKVAKRGQDVALRCDPISGHVSLFWYQQALGQGPEFLTYFQNEAQLDKSGLPSDRFFAERPEGSVSTLKIQRTQQEDSAVYLCASSQLAGDTGELFFGEGSRLTVL.

This clone was counted between two and nine times. The V gene is TRBV20-1, the J gene TRBJ2-5; TRBD2 agrees at 9 bases. CDR1 DFQATT and CDR2 SNEGSKA come from the germline V gene (reference sequence). The length of the CDR3 is 15 residues. V trimming: 3 bases; J trimming: 2 bases; junction bases outside the gene matches: 7. CDR3 sequence (DNA): TGCAGTGCTAGTGCCTTGAGCGGGAGGCAAGAGACCCAGTACTTC. It yields the protein CSASALSGRQETQYF.

The chain recombines TRBV30 with TRBJ1-6; D perhaps matches TRBD1 (5 bases). This CDR3 is built from 13 residues. CDR1 GTSNPN and CDR2 SVGIG come from the germline V gene (reference sequence). Between the trimmed V and J ends, which lost 1 base and 7 bases, there was a span of 8 bases. CDR3 in DNA: TGTGCCTGGAGTGGCCGGGGGAATTCACCCCTCCACTTT. Protein sequence: CAWSGRGNSPLHF.

The V call is TRBV4-1, the J call TRBJ2-2; D possibly corresponds to TRBD2 (6 bases). Germline CDR1 is MGHRA and CDR2 is YSYEKL. V was pared by 5 bases and J by 0 bases, with 16 bases between. The CDR3 spans 17 residues. The CDR3 nucleotides read TGCGCCAGCAGCGGGGCCCACGGGACTTCGAACACCGGGGAGCTGTTTTTT. The encoded protein is CASSGAHGTSNTGELFF.

The V and J genes are TRBV5-4 and TRBJ1-2, with a possible D match to TRBD1 (5 bases). Deletions cut 3 bases from V and 5 bases from J, with 8 bases between. The CDR3 extends over 12 amino acids. The germline V gene has CDR1 SGHNT and CDR2 YYREEE (reference sequence). In DNA form, the CDR3 reads TGTGCCAGCAGCTCCCGGGGGTATGGCTACACCTTC. Its protein is CASSSRGYGYTF. The full variable domain, its missing parts supplied by reference TRBV5-4 and TRBJ1-2, is ETGVTQSPTHLIKTRGQQVTLRCSSQSGHNTVSWYQQALGQGPQFIFQYYREEENGRGNFPPRFSGLQFPNYSSELNVNALELDDSALYLCASSSRGYGYTFGSGTRLTVV.

The chain couples TRBV7-2 to TRBJ1-2; no reliable D call. Trimming took off 6 bases at V and 8 bases at J, with 16 bases between the two ends. The germline V gene encodes CDR1 SGHTA and CDR2 FQGNSA. CDR3 size: 13 residues. CDR3 nucleotides: TGTGCCAGCAGTCTTCCTACGTCGAGGGGCTACACCTTC. Translation: CASSLPTSRGYTF.

J is TRBJ2-7 and V is TRBV12-3 or TRBV12-4, with TRBD1 as a possible D gene (6 bases). Trimming stripped 5 bases from V and 6 bases from J, with 14 bases between. This CDR3 has 13 residues. This CDR3 is CASSPRRGVEQYF. CDR3 in DNA: TGTGCCAGCAGTCCGCGCAGGGGAGTCGAGCAGTACTTC.

V is TRBV12-5 and J is TRBJ1-1, with D perhaps matching TRBD1 (6 bases). This CDR3 has 13 residues. Germline V gene data show CDR1 as LGHNT and CDR2 as FRNRAP. Trimming removed 5 bases at V and 5 bases at J, with 12 bases between. The CDR3 spells CASGLTGNTEAFF. CDR3 sequence (DNA): TGTGCTAGTGGTCTAACAGGGAATACTGAAGCTTTCTTT.

The genes are TRBV5-1 and TRBJ2-1, with 8 bases that match TRBD2. The CDR3 covers 14 residues. Germline CDR1 is SGHRS and CDR2 is YFSETQ. Trimming cost V 2 bases and J 2 bases; bases outside gene matches: 0. The CDR3 nucleotides read TGCGCCAGCAGCTTCGGGGGGGCCTACAATGAGCAGTTCTTC. Its protein product is CASSFGGAYNEQFF. The full variable domain, in which reference TRBV5-1 and TRBJ2-1 provide the parts outside the CDR3, is KAGVTQTPRYLIKTRGQQVTLSCSPISGHRSVSWYQQTPGQGLQFLFEYFSETQRNKGNFPGRFSGRQFSNSRSEMNVSTLELGDSALYLCASSFGGAYNEQFFGPGTRLTVL.

V usage is TRBV6-5 and J usage is TRBJ1-5; D gene uncertain. Germline lookup yields CDR1 MNHEY and CDR2 SVGAGI. The length of the CDR3 is 14 residues. V was shortened by 7 bases and J by 7 bases, with 17 bases between the two germline ends. Written as DNA, the CDR3 is TGTGCCAGCAAACGGGAACCCAATTCACAGCCCCAGCATTTT. It is translated as CASKREPNSQPQHF.

The chain is built from TRBV2 and TRBJ1-1; D is unclear. The CDR3 totals 10 residues. The germline V gene encodes CDR1 SNHLY and CDR2 FYNNEI. Trimming stripped 4 bases from V and 11 bases from J, with 8 bases between. The DNA for the CDR3 is TGTGCCAGCAGTGGAGGTTGGGCTTTCTTT. It translates to CASSGGWAFF.

The rearrangement uses TRBV3-1 (or the pseudogene TRBV3-2) and TRBJ2-1, with TRBD2 matching over 11 bases. Trimming cost V 1 base and J 9 bases; bases outside gene matches: 8. The CDR3 contains 16 residues. The germline V gene encodes CDR1 LGHDT and CDR2 YNNKEL (reference sequence). The CDR3 region has the DNA TGTGCCAGCAGCCAAGTCGCGCTAGCGGGGGGTCCTGAGCAGTTCTTC. Amino acid sequence: CASSQVALAGGPEQFF.

In its sample, this clone was seen a few times. The chain employs TRBV13 and TRBJ2-7; D possibly corresponds to TRBD2 (6 bases). This CDR3 is built from 12 residues. V shed 5 bases and J shed 2 bases, with 7 bases lying between them. In germline, CDR1 is PRHDT, CDR2 FYEKMQ (reference sequence). The CDR3 sequence is CASSPGAYEQYF. In nucleotides, the CDR3 is TGTGCCAGCAGCCCGGGGGCCTACGAGCAGTACTTC.

The CDR3 region is CASSSTSGEQFF. The CDR3 region has the DNA TGTGCCAGCAGTTCAACATCGGGTGAGCAGTTCTTC. The chain has TRBV27 and TRBJ2-1; no definite D call. Germline lookup yields CDR1 MNHEY and CDR2 SMNVEV (reference sequence). The V end was cut by 4 bases, the J end by 9 bases, with 10 bases between. This CDR3 is 12 amino acids long.

The chain is built from TRBV2 and TRBJ2-1, with D possibly being TRBD2 (5 bases). V was cut by 1 base and J by 6 bases, with 13 bases left in between. The CDR3 spans 15 residues. Germline CDR1 is SNHLY and CDR2 is FYNNEI. CDR3 residues: CASSEGLASTNEQFF. The CDR3 region has the DNA TGTGCCAGCAGTGAAGGGCTAGCCTCCACCAATGAGCAGTTCTTC.

The sample holds a few counts of this clone. The chain is built from TRBV7-7 and TRBJ1-4, with a possible D match to TRBD1 (5 bases). CDR1 and CDR2 from the germline V gene are SSHAT and FNYEAQ (reference sequence). The length of the CDR3 is 14 residues. Deletions cut 1 base from V and 10 bases from J, with 13 bases between. The CDR3 nucleotides are TGTGCCAGCAGCTTAGGGGCGGGGGATGGAAAACTGTTTTTT. Translated: CASSLGAGDGKLFF. Combining the CDR3 with reference TRBV7-7 and TRBJ1-4 gives the whole variable domain GAGVSQSPRYKVTKRGQDVTLRCDPISSHATLYWYQQALGQGPEFLTYFNYEAQPDKSGLPSDRFSAERPEGSISTLTIQRTEQRDSAMYRCASSLGAGDGKLFFGSGTQLSVL.